This paragraph reports one T cell receptor (beta chain). Its cognate antigen is unknown. This sample was included in a study of shared clonotypes between healthy human individuals. Study-level background: A donor's plate count was three for CD4 naive and three for CD4 memory; CD8 naive had two and CD8 memory one.

The germline gives CDR1 MNHEY, CDR2 SMNVEV (reference sequence). V was clipped by 9 bases and J by 0 bases; unmatched bases: 17. The CDR3 runs to 17 residues. Study observations and caveats: Apart from blood, nothing was sampled; tissue repertoires likely differ. Clonotypes which were not shared had lower generation probabilities than clonotypes that all four donors shared.

Investigators divided CD4+ cells into CD45RA+ naive and CD45RA-negative memory subsets. Clones were sequenced by immunoSEQ multiplex PCR, and TCRdb holds only the in-frame ones, with some missing. Of roughly 2,300,000 clones listed, 80% to 95% were seen once; the top ten hold 0.37%. The TCR sequence derives from a man aged 18 to 30 in good health. Some clones in this sample may be carry-over from other donors' samples. Material for sequencing was naive CD4+ T cells from PBMCs. The subset is: CD45RA+ positively selected. The gene calls are TRBV27 and TRBJ2-7; 7 bases are shared with TRBD2. CDR3 protein: CASRAPQGREGSYEQYF. The CDR3 bases are TGTGCCAGTAGAGCCCCTCAAGGGAGGGAGGGCTCCTACGAGCAGTACTTC.